This T cell receptor (beta chain) was profiled in a study of blood T cell repertoires in COVID-19. About the research overall: Researchers got acute and convalescent COVID-19 samples from the United States, Italy and Spain. PBMCs, B-cell-depleted T cells, or T cells were the source of the cDNA or gDNA that made up the material.

Authors' data handling: Quantification of nucleated cells was approximated via reference gene primer amplification. This table comes from immunoSEQ multiplex PCR, and its TCRdb copy is limited to in-frame clones, with some not included. V and J calls and clone size follow that table, whereas D and trimming were derived from the DNA. Found here are about 180,000 clones, 70% to 90% of them singletons; the top ten hold about 2.1%. CDR3 length: 12 amino acids. Germline CDR1 LNHNV, CDR2 YYDKDF (reference sequence). Trimming stripped 0 bases from V and 6 bases from J, with 5 bases between. The TCR sequence derives from a young man who had recovered from COVID-19. The chain joins TRBV15 to TRBJ1-2; D unclear. The sequenced sample consisted of peripheral blood. In DNA, the CDR3 is TGTGCCACCAGCAGAGACGGTCATGGCTACACCTTC. Translation gives CATSRDGHGYTF.